Listed below are T cell receptor beta chains from one sample, sequenced in a study of blood T cell repertoires in COVID-19. Clones were read by immunoSEQ multiplex PCR, and TCRdb kept only the in-frame ones, dropping some. The data show about 300,000 clones, around 89% seen once. The specimen was peripheral blood. Receptors were obtained from a man aged 18 to 30 who had recovered from COVID-19. The CDR3 runs from the conserved cysteine through the conserved F or W. A D gene is named only where the DNA matches it firmly. Not every row has a clone size; where given, it reads once, few, many or a size class.

len,d_gene,v_gene,abundance,j_gene,CDR3aa,CDR3nt
17,-,TRBV4-2,few,TRBJ2-3,CASSQDRGGFSTDTQYF,TGTGCCAGCAGCCAAGATAGGGGGGGGTTCAGCACAGATACGCAGTATTTT
15,TRBD1,TRBV7-6,once,TRBJ2-1,CASSLGQGVLYEQFF,TGTGCCAGCAGCTTAGGGCAGGGGGTGCTCTATGAGCAGTTCTTC
12,-,TRBV28,-,TRBJ1-5,CASSLSGQPQHF,TGTGCCAGCAGTTTATCGGGTCAGCCCCAGCATTTT
16,TRBD1,TRBV7-9,-,TRBJ2-5,CASSSRTGGRDETQYF,TGTGCCAGCAGCTCCCGGACAGGGGGACGAGACGAGACCCAGTACTTC
16,TRBD1,TRBV6-5,-,TRBJ1-2,CASSYFGQGSNYGYTF,TGTGCCAGCAGTTACTTTGGACAGGGTAGTAACTATGGCTACACCTTC
12,-,TRBV25-1,once,TRBJ2-5,CASSGYGETQYF,TGTGCCAGCAGTGGATACGGAGAGACCCAGTACTTC
15,-,TRBV4-1,-,TRBJ1-5,CASSPVGQINQPQHF,TGCGCCAGCAGCCCAGTCGGACAGATTAATCAGCCCCAGCATTTT
14,TRBD1,TRBV5-1,-,TRBJ2-3,CASSRQGFTDTQYF,TGCGCCAGCAGTCGACAGGGATTCACAGATACGCAGTATTTT
13,-,TRBV3-1/TRBV3-2,-,TRBJ2-1,CASSQDRSTEQFF,TGTGCCAGCAGCCAAGATAGGAGCACTGAGCAGTTCTTC
13,-,TRBV29-1,-,TRBJ2-5,CSYRDIHRETQYF,TGCAGCTACCGGGACATCCACCGAGAGACCCAGTACTTC
12,-,TRBV10-3,-,TRBJ1-1,CAISWGETEAFF,TGTGCCATCAGTTGGGGCGAGACTGAAGCTTTCTTT
11,-,TRBV9,-,TRBJ2-3,CASSPSTEQYF,TGTGCCAGCAGCCCCAGTACCGAGCAGTATTTT
13,-,TRBV5-1,-,TRBJ1-2,CASSKQVEGGYTF,TGCGCCAGCAGCAAACAGGTGGAGGGTGGCTACACCTTC
13,-,TRBV4-3,-,TRBJ1-1,CASSQVSFSEAFF,TGCGCCAGCAGCCAAGTCAGTTTTTCGGAAGCTTTCTTT
14,-,TRBV4-1,-,TRBJ1-2,CASSQGRVWPGYTF,TGCGCCAGCAGCCAAGGTCGGGTTTGGCCAGGCTACACCTTC
17,-,TRBV21-1,-,TRBJ1-6,CASSAGRVPFYNSPLHF,TGTGCCAGCAGCGCAGGCAGGGTCCCTTTTTATAATTCACCCCTCCACTTT
15,-,TRBV21-1,-,TRBJ1-6,CASSRHRGGHSPLHF,TGTGCCAGCAGCCGCCACAGGGGAGGACACTCACCCCTCCACTTT
13,-,TRBV27,-,TRBJ1-1,CASSPRRATEAFF,TGTGCCAGCAGTCCACGGCGGGCCACTGAAGCTTTCTTT
15,-,TRBV10-2,-,TRBJ2-1,CASHQGGLSYNEQFF,TGCGCCAGCCACCAGGGCGGTCTTTCCTACAATGAGCAGTTCTTC